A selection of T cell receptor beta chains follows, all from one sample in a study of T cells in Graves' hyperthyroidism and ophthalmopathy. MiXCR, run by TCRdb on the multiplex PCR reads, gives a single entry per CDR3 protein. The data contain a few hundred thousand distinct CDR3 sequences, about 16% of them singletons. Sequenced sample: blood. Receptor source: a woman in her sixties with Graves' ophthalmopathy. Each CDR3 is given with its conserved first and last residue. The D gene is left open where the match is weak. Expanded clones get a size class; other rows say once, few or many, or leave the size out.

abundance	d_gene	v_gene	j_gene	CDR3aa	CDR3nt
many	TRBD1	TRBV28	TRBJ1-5	CASSSPGQGNQPQHF	TGTGCCAGCAGCTCGCCGGGACAGGGCAATCAGCCCCAGCATTTT
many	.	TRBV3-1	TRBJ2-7	CASSPHRAEQYF	TGTGCCAGCAGCCCTCACCGGGCCGAGCAGTACTTC
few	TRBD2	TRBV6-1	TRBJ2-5	CASREGLAGFVETQYF	TGTGCCAGCAGGGAGGGACTAGCGGGATTTGTGGAGACCCAGTACTTC
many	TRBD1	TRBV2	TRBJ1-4	CAGARGLGEKLFF	TGTGCCGGCGCCAGGGGGCTAGGGGAAAAACTGTTTTTT
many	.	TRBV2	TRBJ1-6	CASTGDGDNSPLHF	TGTGCCAGCACGGGGGACGGGGATAATTCACCCCTCCACTTT
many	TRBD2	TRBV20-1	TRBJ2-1	CSARDLAGVLGYNEQFF	TGCAGTGCTAGAGATCTAGCGGGAGTCTTAGGGTACAATGAGCAGTTCTTC
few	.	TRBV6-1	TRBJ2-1	CASSSRRDVQFF	TGTGCCAGCAGTTCCCGCCGAGATGTCCAGTTCTTC
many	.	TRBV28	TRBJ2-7	CASSLDMLSYEQYF	TGTGCCAGCAGTTTGGACATGCTCTCCTACGAGCAGTACTTC
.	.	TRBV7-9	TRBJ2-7	CASSSPPVHEQYF	TGTGCCAGCAGCTCCCCCCCCGTCCACGAGCAGTACTTC
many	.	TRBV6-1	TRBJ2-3	CATGDGGSTDTQYF	TGTGCCACGGGCGATGGCGGTTCTACAGATACGCAGTATTTT
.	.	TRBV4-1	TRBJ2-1	CASSQGRGFYEQFF	TGCGCCAGCAGCCAAGGGAGGGGGTTTTATGAGCAGTTCTTC
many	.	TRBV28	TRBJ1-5	CASSLNTAGAQHF	TGTGCCAGCAGTTTAAATACAGCCGGAGCCCAGCATTTT
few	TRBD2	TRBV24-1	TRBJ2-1	CATSDPSGSTLNEQFF	TGTGCCACCAGTGATCCTAGCGGGAGTACTCTCAATGAGCAGTTCTTC
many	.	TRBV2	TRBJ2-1	CASSETRTNNEQFF	TGTGCCAGCAGTGAAACAAGGACCAACAATGAGCAGTTCTTC
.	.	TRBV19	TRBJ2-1	CASSMLTRGNEQFF	TGTGCCAGTAGTATGCTGACCCGCGGCAATGAGCAGTTCTTC
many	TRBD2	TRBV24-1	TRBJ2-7	CATSQSSGTNEQYF	TGTGCCACCAGTCAATCTAGCGGGACCAACGAGCAGTACTTC
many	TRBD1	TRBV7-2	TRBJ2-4	CASSSGQGLGAKNIQYF	TGTGCCAGCAGCTCGGGACAGGGGCTGGGGGCCAAAAACATTCAGTACTTC
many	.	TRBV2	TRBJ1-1	CASSEGAGQAFF	TGTGCCAGCAGTGAAGGCGCAGGTCAAGCTTTCTTT
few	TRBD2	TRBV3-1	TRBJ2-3	CASSQTGGPFTQYF	TGTGCCAGCAGCCAGACGGGAGGGCCATTTACGCAGTATTTT
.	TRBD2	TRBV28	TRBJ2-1	CASRLAGGPEQFF	TGTGCCAGTCGCCTAGCGGGAGGTCCTGAGCAGTTCTTC
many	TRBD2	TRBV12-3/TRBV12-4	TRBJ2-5	CASSQGLAGQTQYF	TGTGCCAGCAGCCAGGGACTAGCGGGACAGACCCAGTACTTC
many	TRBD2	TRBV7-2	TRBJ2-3	CASSRVAGMSTDTQYF	TGTGCCAGCAGCCGAGTAGCGGGAATGAGCACAGATACGCAGTATTTT
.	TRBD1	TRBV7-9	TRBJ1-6	CASSIRQGGSPLHF	TGTGCCAGCAGCATAAGACAGGGGGGTTCACCCCTCCACTTT
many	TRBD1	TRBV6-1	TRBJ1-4	CASRRQGTNEKLFF	TGTGCCAGCAGGAGACAGGGAACTAATGAAAAACTGTTTTTT
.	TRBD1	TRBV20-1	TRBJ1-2	CSARPNRGAYGYTF	TGCAGTGCTAGACCAAACAGGGGAGCCTATGGCTACACCTTC
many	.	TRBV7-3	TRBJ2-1	CASSLTGASRGYNEQFF	TGTGCCAGCAGCTTAACCGGGGCTAGCAGGGGTTACAATGAGCAGTTCTTC
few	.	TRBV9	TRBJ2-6	CASSAEQVSGANVLTF	TGTGCCAGCAGCGCTGAACAGGTCTCTGGGGCCAACGTCCTGACTTTC
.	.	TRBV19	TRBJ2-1	CASSIYGERAQDEQFF	TGTGCCAGTAGTATTTACGGGGAGCGGGCACAGGATGAGCAGTTCTTC
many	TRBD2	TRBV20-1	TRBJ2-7	CSASGRDGEQYF	TGCAGTGCTAGCGGGAGGGATGGCGAGCAGTACTTC
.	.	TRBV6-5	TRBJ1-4	CASSYTPTPGDEKLFF	TGTGCCAGCAGTTACACTCCCACCCCTGGGGATGAAAAACTGTTTTTT
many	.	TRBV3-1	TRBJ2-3	CASSQDSRSDTQYF	TGTGCCAGCAGCCAAGATAGCAGATCAGATACGCAGTATTTT
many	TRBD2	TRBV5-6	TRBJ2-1	CASSSPGTSEYNEQFF	TGTGCCAGCAGCTCACCCGGGACTAGCGAATACAATGAGCAGTTCTTC
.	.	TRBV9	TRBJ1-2	CASSSRGPAANGYTF	TGTGCCAGCAGCTCCCGGGGTCCGGCAGCAAATGGCTACACCTTC
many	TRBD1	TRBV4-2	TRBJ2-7	CASSPDRATEQYF	TGTGCCAGCAGCCCCGACAGGGCTACCGAGCAGTACTTC
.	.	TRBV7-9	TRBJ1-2	CSSTRGGGDGYTF	TGTTCCAGCACCCGCGGGGGAGGGGATGGCTACACCTTC